This entry lists 30 T cell receptor beta chains sequenced from one sample in a study of spatial heterogeneity in lung cancer. Using its own MiXCR run on the 5' RACE reads, TCRdb lists one record per CDR3 protein. The table includes some 16,000 distinct CDR3 sequences, roughly 19% detected once. Time point here: blood at routine non-recurrence follow-up after resection. Material: PBMCs, obtained at follow-up. All receptors come from a male donor with early-stage non-small cell lung cancer.

In its sample, this clonotype was seen a few times. The gene calls are TRBV30 and TRBJ1-5, with D possibly matching TRBD1 (6 bases). V was trimmed by 0 bases and J by 7 bases, leaving 10 bases between them. The CDR3 totals 13 residues. Germline assignment: CDR1 GTSNPN and CDR2 SVGIG (reference sequence). CDR3 nucleotide sequence: TGTGCCTGGAGTGTACAGAGGGGGCAGCCCCAGCATTTT. This sequence encodes CAWSVQRGQPQHF.

The chain links TRBV12-3 or TRBV12-4 to TRBJ2-3; 7 nucleotides agree with TRBD2. The CDR3 covers 12 residues. J gave up 4 bases and V 7 bases, and 2 bases lay outside the gene matches. The CDR3 reads CASNGGADTQYF. The DNA for the CDR3 is TGTGCCAGCAATGGGGGGGCAGATACGCAGTATTTT.

This clonotype showed up just a few times. The chain combines TRBV18 with TRBJ1-2, with 7 positions matching TRBD1. The CDR3 contains 15 residues. Germline V gene sequence: CDR1 KGHSH, CDR2 LQKENI. The V gene end was trimmed by 3 bases and the J gene end by 5 bases; junction bases not matched to a gene: 9. In DNA, the CDR3 is TGTGCCAGCTCACCCGAACAGGGGCTGGTTTATGGCTACACCTTC. This encodes CASSPEQGLVYGYTF. Drawing the rest from reference TRBV18 and TRBJ1-2, the complete variable domain is NAGVMQNPRHLVRRRGQEARLRCSPMKGHSHVYWYRQLPEEGLKFMVYLQKENIIDESGMPKERFSAEFPKEGPSILRIQQVVRGDSAAYFCASSPEQGLVYGYTFGSGTRLTVV.

This clonotype was observed a handful of times. This chain joins TRBV9 and TRBJ1-1, with D uncertain. Germline CDR1 and CDR2: SGDLS and YYNGEE. The CDR3 consists of 12 residues. V lost 9 bases to trimming and J lost 4 bases, with 13 bases between them. In nucleotides, the CDR3 is TGTGCCACCACAAGGGTGGGCACTGAAGCTTTCTTT. Translated, it gives CATTRVGTEAFF.

This clonotype qualifies as medium-sized. This rearrangement joins TRBV19 to TRBJ1-1; 9 bases line up with TRBD1. V gave up 4 bases and J gave up 0 bases; unmatched junction bases: 12. CDR1 is LNHDA, CDR2 SQIVND, per germline (reference sequence). There are 18 residues in the CDR3. As DNA, the CDR3 is TGTGCCAGTAGTAATCACAGGGGGCCACCTCCCATGAACACTGAAGCTTTCTTT. Translation gives CASSNHRGPPPMNTEAFF.

This clonotype was seen more than once but under ten times. This sequence joins TRBV18 and TRBJ2-7, with 10 positions matching TRBD1. Trimming at V came to 3 bases and at J to 9 bases, leaving 5 bases not matched to a gene. The CDR3 is made up of 13 amino acids. The germline CDR1 and CDR2 sequences are KGHSH and LQKENI. CDR3 DNA: TGTGCCAGCTCACCCGACAGGGGGCAAGGGCAGTACTTC. Its translation is CASSPDRGQGQYF.

This clonotype qualifies as medium-sized. The chain employs TRBV4-2 and TRBJ2-3; 7 bases are shared with TRBD2. The ends lost 3 bases at V and 0 bases at J; junction bases unmatched: 9. The CDR3 has 17 amino acids. Per germline, CDR1 LGHNA and CDR2 YNFKEQ. The CDR3 sequence is CASSHPSGVTSTDTQYF. Here the CDR3 DNA reads TGTGCCAGCAGCCATCCGAGCGGGGTCACTAGCACAGATACGCAGTATTTT.

This clonotype was detected a few times. The chain is built from TRBV6-6 and TRBJ1-5; TRBD1 aligns across 7 bases. CDR3 length: 15 residues. V shed 5 bases and J 0 bases; nucleotides not matched to a gene: 4. CDR1 and CDR2 (germline): MNHNY, SVGAGI (reference sequence). In DNA, the CDR3 is TGTGCCAGCAGTATGACAGGGATTAGCAATCAGCCCCAGCATTTT. It codes for CASSMTGISNQPQHF.

This clonotype was detected a few times. The chain carries TRBV7-2 and TRBJ2-5; TRBD2 might be the D (8 bases). Germline V gene lookup returns CDR1 SGHTA and CDR2 FQGNSA. V lost 5 bases to trimming and J lost 5 bases, with 21 bases between them. This CDR3 has 16 amino acids. The CDR3 sequence: CASSDGRAGGWETQYF. The CDR3 DNA follows: TGTGCCAGCAGCGACGGGAGGGCAGGGGGTTGGGAGACCCAGTACTTC.

Note on this clonotype: This could be a read error, since a much larger clone is one nucleotide away. The gene calls are TRBV24-1 and TRBJ2-3, with no clear D. CDR1 and CDR2 from the germline V gene are KGHDR and SFDVKD. Trimming removed 12 bases at V and 4 bases at J, with 10 bases between. The CDR3 spans 11 residues. CDR3 loop: CASERADTQYF. CDR3 in DNA: TGTGCCTCAGAAAGGGCAGATACGCAGTATTTT.

This clonotype was found many times. The genes are TRBV15 and TRBJ2-7, with 8 bases that match TRBD1. V shed 4 bases and J 5 bases; nucleotides not matched to a gene: 13. Germline V lookup: CDR1 LNHNV, CDR2 YYDKDF (reference sequence). CDR3 length: 16 residues. The CDR3 is CATSTDRGRARNEQYF. As DNA, the CDR3 is TGTGCCACCAGCACTGACAGGGGCAGGGCGCGAAACGAGCAGTACTTC.

Sample share makes this clonotype medium-sized. The chain couples TRBV7-2 to TRBJ2-3; D is undetermined. This CDR3 has 16 amino acids. Germline-derived CDR1 and CDR2 are SGHTA and FQGNSA. The ends were cut back, 1 base at V and 0 bases at J, with 11 bases in the middle. CDR3 region: CASSLEMVGSTDTQYF. The DNA of the CDR3 is TGTGCCAGCAGCTTAGAAATGGTGGGGAGCACAGATACGCAGTATTTT.

This chain joins TRBV5-6 and TRBJ2-5; D may match TRBD1 or TRBD2 (5 bases each). The length of the CDR3 is 13 residues. V dropped 4 bases and J dropped 1 base, with 8 bases sitting between them. Germline assignment: CDR1 SGHDT and CDR2 YYEEEE. CDR3 in amino acids: CASSRGTQETQYF. DNA for the CDR3: TGTGCCAGCAGCAGAGGGACCCAAGAGACCCAGTACTTC.

This clonotype was recorded a few times. The CDR3 ends on some other residue instead of the conserved phenylalanine or tryptophan, so this is likely a read error. The V and J genes are TRBV2 and TRBJ2-3; 10 bases line up with TRBD2. From germline, CDR1 is SNHLY and CDR2 FYNNEI. The junction had 15 bases not matched to a gene; V was cut back by 3 bases and J by 0 bases. The CDR3 length is 20 residues. The CDR3 DNA reads as TGTGCCAGCAGTGATCTCATACTTCTCACTAGCGGGGCAAGCACAGATACGCAGTATTCT. It is translated as CASSDLILLTSGASTDTQYS.

This clonotype was picked up many times. This rearrangement joins TRBV3-1 to TRBJ1-5; D is unresolved. Trimming pared 1 base from V and 4 bases from J, leaving 11 bases between. There are 15 residues in the CDR3. Germline assignment: CDR1 LGHDT and CDR2 YNNKEL (reference sequence). CDR3: CASSQAGRPNQPQHF. CDR3 DNA: TGTGCCAGCAGCCAAGCGGGCCGACCGAATCAGCCCCAGCATTTT. The full variable domain, in which reference TRBV3-1 and TRBJ1-5 provide the parts outside the CDR3, is DTAVSQTPKYLVTQMGNDKSIKCEQNLGHDTMYWYKQDSKKFLKIMFSYNNKELIINETVPNRFSPKSPDKAHLNLHINSLELGDSAVYFCASSQAGRPNQPQHFGDGTRLSIL.

As concerns this clonotype: This may be a read error, as it is one base from a much larger clone. The gene calls are TRBV7-6 and TRBJ1-5; D is undetermined. V lost 6 bases and J 6 bases, leaving 12 bases between the germline ends. The CDR3 sequence is 13 residues long. Germline V CDR1 and CDR2: SGHVS, FNYEAQ. The CDR3 region has the DNA TGTGCCAGCAGGCCACGAGTGGGTCAGCCCCAGCATTTT. It codes for CASRPRVGQPQHF.

The chain links TRBV4-3 to TRBJ2-3; the match to TRBD2 covers 7 bases. Germline loops: CDR1 LGHNA, CDR2 YSLEER. CDR3 length: 16 residues. V shed 0 bases and J 0 bases; nucleotides not matched to a gene: 3. The CDR3 sequence: CASSQDLGGSTDTQYF. In nucleotides, the CDR3 is TGCGCCAGCAGCCAAGATCTCGGGGGGAGCACAGATACGCAGTATTTT.

CDR3 in DNA: TGCGCCAGCAGGGAACAGGGGGCCCGGAATGAGCAGTTCTTC. Translation: CASREQGARNEQFF. J is TRBJ2-1 and V is TRBV5-1; 9 bases fit TRBD1. V lost 5 bases, J lost 7 bases, and 7 bases stayed unmatched. CDR3 length: 14 residues. CDR1 and CDR2 from the germline V gene are SGHRS and YFSETQ.

This clonotype showed up many times. This chain links TRBV4-2 with TRBJ2-1; 8 positions match TRBD1. This CDR3 has 15 amino acids. CDR1 and CDR2 (germline): LGHNA, YNFKEQ. Losses at the gene ends were 0 bases for V and 4 bases for J; bases not matched to a gene: 2. The CDR3 DNA follows: TGTGCCAGCAGCCAAGACCGGGACAGGTACAATGAGCAGTTCTTC. Protein product: CASSQDRDRYNEQFF.

This clonotype has more than one count but fewer than ten. The chain links TRBV20-1 to TRBJ1-2; 11 nucleotides line up with TRBD1. Germline CDR1 reads DFQATT; CDR2 reads SNEGSKA (reference sequence). The CDR3 runs to 18 residues. Trimming cost V 2 bases and J 0 bases; bases outside gene matches: 11. CDR3: CSARPEPGQGVANYGYTF. The CDR3 nucleotides are TGCAGTGCTAGACCCGAACCGGGACAGGGGGTAGCTAACTATGGCTACACCTTC.

This clonotype was counted a few times. The V call is TRBV5-6, the J call TRBJ2-5; D might be TRBD1 or TRBD2, each matching 6 bases. Germline-derived CDR1 and CDR2 are SGHDT and YYEEEE. Trimming left V 4 bases short and J 5 bases short, with 18 bases between. This CDR3 is 15 amino acids long. The CDR3 loop is CASSVPTRGVETQYF. The CDR3 DNA sequence: TGTGCCAGCAGCGTGCCTACAAGGGGGGTTGAGACCCAGTACTTC.

This chain joins TRBV5-4 and TRBJ2-1; the D gene could be TRBD1 or TRBD2 (7 bases each). Looked up from germline, CDR1 is SGHNT and CDR2 is YYREEE (reference sequence). This CDR3 contains 15 residues. V was cut by 4 bases and J by 1 base, with 12 bases left in between. The CDR3 protein is CASSLRGGSYNEQFF. DNA of the CDR3: TGTGCCAGCAGCCTCAGGGGGGGGTCCTACAATGAGCAGTTCTTC. Supplemented by reference TRBV5-4 and TRBJ2-1, the full variable domain reads ETGVTQSPTHLIKTRGQQVTLRCSSQSGHNTVSWYQQALGQGPQFIFQYYREEENGRGNFPPRFSGLQFPNYSSELNVNALELDDSALYLCASSLRGGSYNEQFFGPGTRLTVL.

This clonotype has a handful of counts. The V call is TRBV2, the J call TRBJ1-2; possibly TRBD1 for D (6 bases). Per germline, CDR1 SNHLY and CDR2 FYNNEI. Between the trimmed V and J ends, which lost 10 bases and 1 base, there was a span of 10 bases. The CDR3 runs 12 residues. CDR3 bases: TGTGCCACCAACAGGGATAACTATGGCTACACCTTC. This translates into CATNRDNYGYTF.

The chain couples TRBV5-1 to TRBJ2-7; no firm D call. This CDR3 spans 13 amino acids. Germline V gives CDR1 SGHRS, CDR2 YFSETQ. V was clipped by 0 bases and J by 3 bases, with 7 bases between them. CDR3: CASSLETGYEQYF. In DNA, the CDR3 is TGCGCCAGCAGCTTGGAGACCGGCTACGAGCAGTACTTC.

This clonotype appeared many times. The rearrangement uses TRBV2 and TRBJ2-3, with D maybe TRBD1 (6 bases). CDR1 and CDR2 (germline): SNHLY, FYNNEI. V was shortened by 1 base and J by 7 bases, with 9 bases between the two germline ends. CDR3 length equals 13 residues. CDR3 region: CASSEDRVNTQYF. Written as DNA, the CDR3 is TGTGCCAGCAGTGAAGACAGGGTAAATACGCAGTATTTT.

As for this clonotype: Being one base from a much bigger clone, this may be a read error. This chain uses TRBV20-1 with TRBJ1-5, with D possibly being TRBD1 (5 bases). Germline-derived CDR1 and CDR2 are DFQATT and SNEGSKA (reference sequence). Trimming took 1 base from V and 7 from J, leaving 11 bases between them. This CDR3 contains 13 residues. Here the CDR3 DNA reads TGCAGTGCTAGAGCACCCGGGGCACAGCCCCAGCATTTT. This codes for CSARAPGAQPQHF.

This clonotype was counted many times. Written as DNA, the CDR3 is TGTGCCAGCAGCAAAACGATAAATACAGGGGCCGAGCAGTACTTC. Protein sequence: CASSKTINTGAEQYF. The chain is built from TRBV11-3 and TRBJ2-7; 7 nucleotides match TRBD1. V shed 5 bases, J shed 6 bases, and the junction held 13 bases outside the gene matches. CDR3 length: 15 residues. The germline V gene encodes CDR1 SGHNT and CDR2 YENEEA.

This clonotype appeared a few times. The chain couples TRBV3-1 to TRBJ2-7; D ambiguous. Deletions cut 3 bases from V and 0 bases from J, with 9 bases between. The CDR3 contains 14 residues. Germline V lookup: CDR1 LGHDT, CDR2 YNNKEL (reference sequence). CDR3 nucleotides: TGTGCCAGCAGCCAGATGGTGAGCTCCTACGAGCAGTACTTC. Residues: CASSQMVSSYEQYF.

The rearrangement joins TRBV10-3 to TRBJ2-7, with 7 bases matching TRBD1. The CDR3 length is 14 residues. In germline, CDR1 is ENHRY, CDR2 SYGVKD. J was trimmed by 1 base and V by 3 bases; bases with no gene match: 3. CDR3 amino acids: CAISEGGWSYEQYF. For the CDR3, the DNA is TGTGCCATCAGTGAAGGGGGCTGGTCCTACGAGCAGTACTTC.

This chain connects TRBV19 to TRBJ1-5, with TRBD1 as a possible D gene (5 bases). This CDR3 has 15 residues. The germline V gene has CDR1 LNHDA and CDR2 SQIVND (reference sequence). The germline V and J ends were trimmed by 6 bases and 7 bases, with 19 bases remaining between them. CDR3 in DNA: TGTGCCAGTAGGGCTCCGGGACCTGTAGGCCAGCCCCAGCATTTT. Residues: CASRAPGPVGQPQHF.